Presented here are 23 T cell receptor beta chains from one specimen sequenced in a study of shared clonotypes between healthy human individuals. Data came from immunoSEQ multiplex PCR; TCRdb stores just in-frame clones and leaves some out. Counted here are around 2.3 million clones, about 94% occurring once; the ten biggest clones make up 0.1% to 0.15%. The sample taken for sequencing was naive CD4+ T cells sorted from blood. Subset given: CD45RA+ positively selected. The receptors here all came from a man younger than 30 in good health.

This chain connects TRBV7-2 to TRBJ1-1; the match to TRBD1 covers 8 bases. Germline CDR1 reads SGHTA; CDR2 reads FQGNSA. Germline trimming cut 5 bases from V and 1 base from J; bases unmatched to any gene: 6. This CDR3 region has 15 residues. The CDR3 loop reads CASSPRTGSNTEAFF. The CDR3 DNA is TGTGCCAGCAGCCCTAGGACAGGGTCGAACACTGAAGCTTTCTTT.

The chain carries TRBV7-3 and TRBJ2-5, with TRBD1 matching 9 bases. Per germline, CDR1 SGHTA and CDR2 FQGTGA. There are 12 residues in the CDR3. Trimming at V came to 5 bases and at J to 12 bases, leaving 7 bases not matched to a gene. The CDR3 spells CASSAEQGAKYF. The CDR3 nucleotides read TGTGCCAGCAGCGCAGAACAGGGGGCCAAGTACTTC.

Notes on this clone: Other DNA sequences within the sample encode an identical CDR3. V and J are TRBV10-3 and TRBJ1-6, with 10 bases identical to TRBD1. The V gene end was trimmed by 7 bases and the J gene end by 7 bases; junction bases not matched to a gene: 4. The CDR3 loop spans 14 amino acids. Germline V gives CDR1 ENHRY, CDR2 SYGVKD. In nucleotides, the CDR3 is TGTGCCATCACCCCGGACAGGGGGAATTCACCCCTCCACTTT. As protein: CAITPDRGNSPLHF.

The chain employs TRBV7-2 and TRBJ2-5; tentative D call: TRBD1 (6 bases). The V gene lost 4 bases and the J gene lost 5 bases, with 17 bases spanning the gap. The CDR3 consists of 15 residues. Germline V gene sequence: CDR1 SGHTA, CDR2 FQGNSA. CDR3: CASSSRGTFTETQYF. CDR3 bases: TGTGCCAGCAGCTCGAGGGGGACGTTTACGGAGACCCAGTACTTC. The whole variable domain, filled in from reference TRBV7-2 and TRBJ2-5, reads GAGVSQSPSNKVTEKGKDVELRCDPISGHTALYWYRQSLGQGLEFLIYFQGNSAPDKSGLPSDRFSAERTGGSVSTLTIQRTQQEDSAVYLCASSSRGTFTETQYFGPGTRLLVL.

As to this clone: Its ends do not fully match the called genes, so a read error is possible. This rearrangement joins TRBV6-5 to TRBJ2-3; D perhaps matches TRBD1 (5 bases). Germline-derived CDR1 and CDR2 are MNHEY and SVGAGI. The CDR3 consists of 15 residues. This CDR3 is CASNYTGVGTDTQYF. The CDR3, as DNA: TGTGCCAGCAATTACACAGGTGTTGGCACAGATACGCAGTATTTT.

The chain links TRBV4-1 to TRBJ2-7; TRBD1 agrees at 7 bases. V lost 1 base and J lost 2; bases outside the gene matches: 5. The CDR3 is 15 residues long. Germline V lookup: CDR1 MGHRA, CDR2 YSYEKL. The CDR3 region is CASSQVTGAAYEQYF. The CDR3 coding sequence is TGCGCCAGCAGCCAAGTAACAGGGGCCGCCTACGAGCAGTACTTC.

This clone was recorded once. In nucleotides, the CDR3 is TGTGCCAGCAGCCAAGAAAGATGGCCCCACGAGCAGTACTTC. This sequence encodes CASSQERWPHEQYF. The V gene is TRBV14, the J gene TRBJ2-7; D is unclear. Germline V gives CDR1 SGHDN, CDR2 FVKESK. CDR3 length equals 14 residues. The V end was cut by 0 bases, the J end by 5 bases, with 11 bases between.

The J gene is TRBJ1-4, the V gene TRBV10-1, with a weak D call TRBD1 (5 bases). This CDR3 comprises 14 residues. Germline values: CDR1 WNHNN, CDR2 SYGVQD (reference sequence). V shed 5 bases and J shed 0 bases, with 7 bases lying between them. The CDR3: CASSRGTTNEKLFF. DNA of the CDR3: TGCGCCAGCAGTCGGGGGACAACTAATGAAAAACTGTTTTTT.

The V call is TRBV6-6, the J call TRBJ2-2; no clear D. The germline gives CDR1 MNHNY, CDR2 SVGAGI (reference sequence). The CDR3 totals 16 residues. V was trimmed by 0 bases and J by 4 bases, leaving 12 bases between them. CDR3 protein: CASSYSNGYVTGELFF. For the CDR3, the DNA is TGTGCCAGCAGTTACTCCAATGGCTACGTCACCGGGGAGCTGTTTTTT.

This clone is a singleton in its sample. The chain combines TRBV25-1 with TRBJ1-4; D is unclear. Germline CDR1 is MGHDK and CDR2 is SYGVNS. This CDR3 is 13 amino acids long. V shed 1 base and J shed 8 bases, with 8 bases lying between them. The CDR3 bases are TGTGCCAGCAGTGAATTCGGTGAAGAAAAACTGTTTTTT. Protein product: CASSEFGEEKLFF.

V is TRBV7-9 and J is TRBJ2-1; no clear D gene. CDR3 length: 16 amino acids. V dropped 0 bases and J dropped 0 bases, with 9 bases sitting between them. CDR1 and CDR2 (germline): SEHNR, FQNEAQ (reference sequence). CDR3 sequence reads: CASSLAQWSSYNEQFF. The CDR3 DNA is TGTGCCAGCAGCTTAGCCCAGTGGAGCTCCTACAATGAGCAGTTCTTC.

V is TRBV5-1 and J is TRBJ1-4; maybe TRBD1 (6 bases). This CDR3 is built from 16 residues. V gave up 0 bases and J gave up 5 bases, with 14 bases separating them. Germline V lookup: CDR1 SGHRS, CDR2 YFSETQ. The CDR3: CASSLEPQGGNEKLFF. DNA of the CDR3: TGCGCCAGCAGCTTGGAGCCACAGGGAGGGAATGAAAAACTGTTTTTT.

For the CDR3, the DNA is TGCGCCAGCACCCTTACTGACGAGATCTTGTACAGGGTAAGACCTGACTATGATGGCTACACCTTC. This encodes CASTLTDEILYRVRPDYDGYTF. V usage is TRBV10-1 and J usage is TRBJ1-2; a weak D match, TRBD1 (6 bases). The CDR3 is made up of 22 amino acids. V lost 7 bases and J lost 6, with 42 bases in between. Germline V gene lookup returns CDR1 WNHNN and CDR2 SYGVQD (reference sequence).

As to this clone: Other DNA sequences within the sample encode an identical CDR3. V is TRBV25-1 and J is TRBJ2-7; D unclear. Germline-derived CDR1 and CDR2 are MGHDK and SYGVNS. V dropped 2 bases and J dropped 3 bases, with 8 bases sitting between them. This CDR3 has 13 amino acids. The CDR3 region has the DNA TGTGCCAGCAGTGAAAGGGTTAGCTACGAGCAGTACTTC. Amino acids: CASSERVSYEQYF.

This clone has a single count. J is TRBJ2-7 and V is TRBV6-1; no clear D. CDR1 and CDR2 (germline): MNHNS, SASEGT. CDR3 size: 16 residues. V gave up 2 bases and J gave up 0 bases, with 14 bases separating them. CDR3 protein: CASSETHATSSYEQYF. In nucleotides, the CDR3 is TGTGCCAGCAGTGAAACACACGCCACCAGCTCCTACGAGCAGTACTTC.

V usage is TRBV9 and J usage is TRBJ2-2, with 8 bases aligning to TRBD1. The CDR3 has 16 residues. The trim removed 3 bases at V and 4 bases at J, leaving 8 bases unmatched. Germline lookup yields CDR1 SGDLS and CDR2 YYNGEE. This CDR3 is CASSEGTGPGTGELFF. CDR3 nucleotides: TGTGCCAGCAGCGAAGGGACAGGACCGGGCACCGGGGAGCTGTTTTTT.

Regarding this clone: One junction end does not reproduce the germline sequence, and a read error may be involved. The V gene is TRBV7-7, the J gene TRBJ2-5; TRBD2 matches 14 bases. In germline, CDR1 is SSHAT, CDR2 FNYEAQ (reference sequence). This CDR3 has 15 amino acids. CDR3 DNA: TGTGCTAGCAGCTGGGGGACTAGCGGGGGAGAGACCCAGTACTTC. Its protein is CASSWGTSGGETQYF.

As to this clone: The same CDR3 also results from other DNA sequences found in this sample. The rearrangement uses TRBV29-1 and TRBJ2-1; no definite D call. Germline V gene sequence: CDR1 SQVTM, CDR2 ANQGSEA. V was pared by 4 bases and J by 0 bases, with 7 bases between. This CDR3 contains 13 residues. CDR3 amino acids: CSVGLSSYNEQFF. The CDR3 DNA is TGCAGCGTTGGTCTCAGCTCCTACAATGAGCAGTTCTTC.

The chain joins TRBV6-1 to TRBJ1-2; 8 bases align to TRBD1. V lost 5 bases to trimming and J lost 3 bases; unmatched junction nucleotides: 5. The CDR3 totals 14 residues. Germline V CDR1 and CDR2: MNHNS, SASEGT. The CDR3 is CASSQGALDYGYTF. CDR3 nucleotide sequence: TGTGCCAGCAGTCAGGGGGCGCTGGACTATGGCTACACCTTC.

In DNA, the CDR3 is TGTGCCAGCAGTTACTCTCGGATTACTGAAGCTTTCTTT. It codes for CASSYSRITEAFF. The chain employs TRBV6-5 and TRBJ1-1; D remains unclear. The germline V gene encodes CDR1 MNHEY and CDR2 SVGAGI. This CDR3 contains 13 residues. Deletions cut 0 bases from V and 5 bases from J, with 7 bases between.

The chain links TRBV5-6 to TRBJ2-3; D is unresolved. Per germline, CDR1 SGHDT and CDR2 YYEEEE. Trimming cost V 2 bases and J 4 bases, with 11 bases left between them. The CDR3 has 14 residues. The CDR3 here is CASSLDPVADTQYF. The CDR3 region has the DNA TGTGCCAGCAGCTTAGATCCTGTGGCAGATACGCAGTATTTT.

The chain couples TRBV5-1 to TRBJ2-2; 8 bases align to TRBD1. CDR1 and CDR2 (germline): SGHRS, YFSETQ. With V trimmed by 2 bases and J by 4 bases, 7 bases remained unmatched. The CDR3 length is 16 residues. CDR3 DNA: TGCGCCAGCAGCTTCATCCTGACAGGGGTCACCGGGGAGCTGTTTTTT. Translation: CASSFILTGVTGELFF.

V usage is TRBV4-1 and J usage is TRBJ2-3, with 11 bases lining up with TRBD2. J gave up 6 bases and V 0 bases, and 5 bases lay outside the gene matches. Germline CDR1 reads MGHRA; CDR2 reads YSYEKL. The CDR3 sequence is 16 residues long. CDR3 sequence: CASSQDSGGALDTQYF. CDR3 nucleotides: TGCGCCAGCAGCCAAGATAGCGGGGGGGCCCTGGATACGCAGTATTTT.